This TCR beta chain was observed in a study of regulatory T cells in long-lasting Graves disease. Overall study findings and caveats: Lower TCR diversity characterized persistent Graves' patients relative to newly diagnosed patients.

Through Arm-PCR of CDR3 regions and iRepertoire HTBI primers, TCR beta libraries were built. TCRdb passed the multiplex PCR reads through MiXCR, listing each CDR3 protein once. This sample has about 460,000 distinct CDR3 sequences, with under 25% found just once. This clonotype was seen ten or more times. The antigen is not known. Time point meaning: persistent/refractory GD, antithyroid drugs over 5 years with positive TRAb. PBMC-derived RNA was used for the TCR library. The input for sequencing was peripheral blood mononuclear cells (PBMCs), taken when the disease was refractory, from a patient treated with antithyroid drugs. This clonotype was obtained from a female donor with Graves disease.

DNA of the CDR3: TGTGCCAGCAGTTTACGGCGGGGCTACACCTTC. Residues: CASSLRRGYTF. The chain couples TRBV12-3 or TRBV12-4 to TRBJ1-2, with D hard to call. V shed 2 bases and J shed 8 bases, with 6 bases lying between them. The CDR3 has 11 amino acids.